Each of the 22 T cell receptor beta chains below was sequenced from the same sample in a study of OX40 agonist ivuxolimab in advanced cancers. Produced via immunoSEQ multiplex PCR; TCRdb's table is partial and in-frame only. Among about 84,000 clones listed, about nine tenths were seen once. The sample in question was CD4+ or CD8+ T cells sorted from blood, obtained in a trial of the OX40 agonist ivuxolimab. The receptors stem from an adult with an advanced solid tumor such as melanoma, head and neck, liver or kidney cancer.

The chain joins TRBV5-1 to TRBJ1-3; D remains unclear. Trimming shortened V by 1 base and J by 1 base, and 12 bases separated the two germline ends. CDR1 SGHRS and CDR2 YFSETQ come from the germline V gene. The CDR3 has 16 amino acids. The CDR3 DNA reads TGCGCCAGCAGCTTGACGACGGGTGATTCTGGAAACACCATATATTTT. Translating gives CASSLTTGDSGNTIYF.

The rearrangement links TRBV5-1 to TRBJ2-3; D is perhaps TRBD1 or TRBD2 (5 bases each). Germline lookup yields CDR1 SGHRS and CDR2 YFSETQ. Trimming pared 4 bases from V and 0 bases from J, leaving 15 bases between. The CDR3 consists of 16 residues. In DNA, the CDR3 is TGCGCCAGCAGCACAAGAGGGGTGGGAAGCACAGATACGCAGTATTTT. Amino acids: CASSTRGVGSTDTQYF.

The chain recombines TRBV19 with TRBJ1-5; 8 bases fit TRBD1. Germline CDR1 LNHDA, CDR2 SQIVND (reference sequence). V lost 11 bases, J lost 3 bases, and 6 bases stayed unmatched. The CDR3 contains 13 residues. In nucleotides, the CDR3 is TGTGCCGGCTCGACAGGGGTCAATCAGCCCCAGCATTTT. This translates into CAGSTGVNQPQHF. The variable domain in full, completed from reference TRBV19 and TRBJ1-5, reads DGGITQSPKYLFRKEGQNVTLSCEQNLNHDAMYWYRQDPGQGLRLIYYSQIVNDFQKGDIAEGYSVSREKKESFPLTVTSAQKNPTAFYLCAGSTGVNQPQHFGDGTRLSIL.

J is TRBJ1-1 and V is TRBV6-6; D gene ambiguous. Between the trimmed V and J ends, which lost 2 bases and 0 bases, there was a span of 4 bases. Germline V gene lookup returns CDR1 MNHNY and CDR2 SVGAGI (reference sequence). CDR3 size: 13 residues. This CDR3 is CASSYTMNTEAFF. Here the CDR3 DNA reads TGTGCCAGCAGTTACACGATGAACACTGAAGCTTTCTTT.

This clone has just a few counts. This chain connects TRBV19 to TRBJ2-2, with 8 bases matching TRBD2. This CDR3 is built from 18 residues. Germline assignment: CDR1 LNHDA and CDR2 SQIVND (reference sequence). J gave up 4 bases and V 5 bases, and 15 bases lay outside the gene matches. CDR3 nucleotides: TGTGCCAGTAGTCCAACCCTCGCAGCGGGAGTAGGCACCGGGGAGCTGTTTTTT. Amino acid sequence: CASSPTLAAGVGTGELFF.

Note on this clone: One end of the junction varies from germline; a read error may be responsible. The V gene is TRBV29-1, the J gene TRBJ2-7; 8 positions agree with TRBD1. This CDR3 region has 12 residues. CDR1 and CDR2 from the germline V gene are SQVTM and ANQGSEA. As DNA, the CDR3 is TGCAGCGTTGGGACAGGGAAGGGCGAGCAGCACTTC. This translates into CSVGTGKGEQHF.

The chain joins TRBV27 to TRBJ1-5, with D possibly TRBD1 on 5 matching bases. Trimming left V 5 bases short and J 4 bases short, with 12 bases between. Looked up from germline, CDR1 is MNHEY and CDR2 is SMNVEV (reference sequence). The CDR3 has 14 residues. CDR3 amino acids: CASSLPGGNQPQHF. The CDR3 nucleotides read TGTGCCAGCAGTCTCCCCGGGGGGAATCAGCCCCAGCATTTT.

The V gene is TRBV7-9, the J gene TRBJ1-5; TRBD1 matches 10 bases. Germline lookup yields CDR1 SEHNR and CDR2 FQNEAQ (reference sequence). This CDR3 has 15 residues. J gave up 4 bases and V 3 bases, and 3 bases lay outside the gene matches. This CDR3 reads CASSFGTGENQPQHF. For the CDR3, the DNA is TGTGCCAGCAGCTTCGGGACAGGGGAAAATCAGCCCCAGCATTTT.

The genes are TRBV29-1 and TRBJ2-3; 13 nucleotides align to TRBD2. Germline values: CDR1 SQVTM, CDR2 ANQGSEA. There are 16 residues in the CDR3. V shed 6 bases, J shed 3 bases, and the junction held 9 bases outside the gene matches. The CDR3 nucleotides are TGCAGCGTACGGACTAGCGGGAGCAGGGGGACAGATACGCAGTATTTT. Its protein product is CSVRTSGSRGTDTQYF.

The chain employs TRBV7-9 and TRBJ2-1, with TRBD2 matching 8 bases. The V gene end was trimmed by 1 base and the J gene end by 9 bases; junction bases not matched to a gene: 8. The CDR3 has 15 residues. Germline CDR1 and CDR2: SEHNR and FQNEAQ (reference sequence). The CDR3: CASSLGSGSGSEQFF. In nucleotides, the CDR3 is TGTGCCAGCAGCTTAGGGAGCGGGAGCGGTAGTGAGCAGTTCTTC.

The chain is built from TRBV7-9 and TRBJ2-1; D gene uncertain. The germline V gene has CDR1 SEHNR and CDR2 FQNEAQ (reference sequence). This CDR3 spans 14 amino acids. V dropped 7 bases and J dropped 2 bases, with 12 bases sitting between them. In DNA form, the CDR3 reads TGTGCCAGCAATTCGCTACTCCCCTACAATGAGCAGTTCTTC. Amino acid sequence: CASNSLLPYNEQFF.

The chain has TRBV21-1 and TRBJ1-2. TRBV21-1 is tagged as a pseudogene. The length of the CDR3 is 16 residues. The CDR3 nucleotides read TGTGCCAGCAGCACCGACAAAGGGCGGGGCCCATATGGCTACACCTTC. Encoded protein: CASSTDKGRGPYGYTF.

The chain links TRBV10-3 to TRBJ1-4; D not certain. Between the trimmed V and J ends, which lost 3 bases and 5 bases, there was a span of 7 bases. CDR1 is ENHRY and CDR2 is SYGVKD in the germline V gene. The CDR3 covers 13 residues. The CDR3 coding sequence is TGTGCCATCAGTGAACGGGCAAATGAAAAACTGTTTTTT. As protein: CAISERANEKLFF.

Here the CDR3 DNA reads TGCAGCGTTGATCGGGGACAGGGGAAGACCCAGTACTTC. Encoded protein: CSVDRGQGKTQYF. V and J are TRBV29-1 and TRBJ2-5, with 10 bases fitting TRBD1. The germline V gene encodes CDR1 SQVTM and CDR2 ANQGSEA. Trimming removed 3 bases from V and 6 bases from J; junction bases left unmatched: 4. This CDR3 has 13 amino acids.

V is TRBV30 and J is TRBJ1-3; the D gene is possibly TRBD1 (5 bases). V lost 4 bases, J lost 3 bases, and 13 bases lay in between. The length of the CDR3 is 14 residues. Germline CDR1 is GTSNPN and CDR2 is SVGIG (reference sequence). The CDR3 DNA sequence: TGTGCCTGGACTCGACGGGGCGTTGGAAACACCATATATTTT. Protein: CAWTRRGVGNTIYF.

CDR3 region: CASSTQGAAVGTEAFF. The DNA for the CDR3 is TGTGCCAGCAGTACACAGGGGGCCGCAGTCGGCACTGAAGCTTTCTTT. The V and J genes are TRBV6-6 and TRBJ1-1, with TRBD1 identical over 9 bases. The CDR3 loop spans 16 amino acids. Per the germline V gene, CDR1 is MNHNY and CDR2 is SVGAGI (reference sequence). V lost 5 bases to trimming and J lost 4 bases; unmatched junction nucleotides: 11.

The CDR3 protein is CASNVEGFLSGNTIYF. The DNA for the CDR3 is TGTGCCAGCAACGTCGAGGGGTTCCTCTCTGGAAACACCATATATTTT. The chain uses TRBV2 and TRBJ1-3, with a possible D match to TRBD1 (5 bases). The CDR3 extends over 16 amino acids. Germline V lookup: CDR1 SNHLY, CDR2 FYNNEI. V was cut by 7 bases and J by 0 bases, with 16 bases left in between.

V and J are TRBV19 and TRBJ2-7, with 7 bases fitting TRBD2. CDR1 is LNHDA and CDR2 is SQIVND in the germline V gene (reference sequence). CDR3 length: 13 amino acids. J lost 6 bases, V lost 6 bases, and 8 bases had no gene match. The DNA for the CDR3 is TGTGCCAGTAGCGGCGGGGGATTAGGCGAGCAGTACTTC. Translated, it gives CASSGGGLGEQYF.

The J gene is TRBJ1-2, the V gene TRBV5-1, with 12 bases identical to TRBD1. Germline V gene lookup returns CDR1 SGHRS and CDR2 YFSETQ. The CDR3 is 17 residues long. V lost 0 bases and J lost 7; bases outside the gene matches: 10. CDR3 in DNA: TGCGCCAGCAGCTTGGCCGTGTCGGGACAGGGGGCGCTTGGCTACACCTTC. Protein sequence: CASSLAVSGQGALGYTF.

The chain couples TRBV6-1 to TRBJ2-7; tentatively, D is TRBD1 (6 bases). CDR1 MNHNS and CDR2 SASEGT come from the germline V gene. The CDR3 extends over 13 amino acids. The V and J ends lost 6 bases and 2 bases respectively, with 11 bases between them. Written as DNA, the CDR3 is TGTGCCAGCAGGGGGACATCAACCTACGAGCAGTACTTC. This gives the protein CASRGTSTYEQYF.

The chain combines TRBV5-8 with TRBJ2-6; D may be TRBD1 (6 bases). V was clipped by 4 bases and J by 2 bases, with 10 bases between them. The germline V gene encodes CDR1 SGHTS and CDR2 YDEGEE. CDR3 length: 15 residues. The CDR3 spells CASSETGTGANVLTF. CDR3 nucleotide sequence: TGTGCCAGCAGCGAAACAGGGACTGGGGCCAACGTCCTGACTTTC.

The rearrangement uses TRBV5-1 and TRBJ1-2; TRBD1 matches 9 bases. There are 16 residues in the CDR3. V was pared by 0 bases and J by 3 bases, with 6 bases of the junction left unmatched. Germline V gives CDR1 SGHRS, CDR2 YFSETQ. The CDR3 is CASSLGQGVQDYGYTF. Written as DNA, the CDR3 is TGCGCCAGCAGCTTGGGACAGGGGGTACAGGACTATGGCTACACCTTC. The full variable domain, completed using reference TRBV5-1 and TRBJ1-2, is KAGVTQTPRYLIKTRGQQVTLSCSPISGHRSVSWYQQTPGQGLQFLFEYFSETQRNKGNFPGRFSGRQFSNSRSEMNVSTLELGDSALYLCASSLGQGVQDYGYTFGSGTRLTVV.